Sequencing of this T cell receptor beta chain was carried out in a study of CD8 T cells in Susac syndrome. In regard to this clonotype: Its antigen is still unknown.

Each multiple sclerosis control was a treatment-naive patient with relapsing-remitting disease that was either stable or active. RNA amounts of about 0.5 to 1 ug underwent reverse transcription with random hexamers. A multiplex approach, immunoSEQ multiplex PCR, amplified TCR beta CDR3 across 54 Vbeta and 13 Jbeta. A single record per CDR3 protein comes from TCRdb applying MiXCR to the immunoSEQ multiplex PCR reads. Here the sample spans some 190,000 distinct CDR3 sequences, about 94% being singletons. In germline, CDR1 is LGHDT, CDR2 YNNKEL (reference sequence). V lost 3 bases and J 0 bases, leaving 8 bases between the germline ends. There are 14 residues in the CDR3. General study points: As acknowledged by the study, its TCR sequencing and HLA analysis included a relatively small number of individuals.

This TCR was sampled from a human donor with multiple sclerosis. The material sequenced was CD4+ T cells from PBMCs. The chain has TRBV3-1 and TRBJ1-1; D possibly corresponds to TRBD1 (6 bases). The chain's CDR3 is CASSHGTLNTEAFF. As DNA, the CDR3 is TGTGCCAGCAGCCACGGGACACTGAACACTGAAGCTTTCTTT.